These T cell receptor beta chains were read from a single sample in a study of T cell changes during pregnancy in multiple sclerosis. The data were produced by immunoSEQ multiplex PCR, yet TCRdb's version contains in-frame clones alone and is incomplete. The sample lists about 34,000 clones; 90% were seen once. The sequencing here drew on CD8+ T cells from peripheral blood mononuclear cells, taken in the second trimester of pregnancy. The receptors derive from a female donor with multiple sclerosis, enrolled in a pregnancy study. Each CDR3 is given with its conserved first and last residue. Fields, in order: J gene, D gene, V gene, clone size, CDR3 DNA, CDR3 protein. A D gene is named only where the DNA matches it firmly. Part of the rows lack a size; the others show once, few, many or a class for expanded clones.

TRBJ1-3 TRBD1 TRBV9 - TGTGCCAGCAGCGTAGGAGACGGGACAGGGGGCCCTGGAAACACCATATATTTT CASSVGDGTGGPGNTIYF
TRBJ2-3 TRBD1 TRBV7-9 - TGTGCCAGCAGCGGGACAGCTAGCACAGATACGCAGTATTTT CASSGTASTDTQYF
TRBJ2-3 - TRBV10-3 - TGTGCCATCAGTGAGTCGGCTACTAGCTCATTAACCACAGATACGCAGTATTTT CAISESATSSLTTDTQYF
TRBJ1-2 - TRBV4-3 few TGCGCCAGCAGCCAGGACAGCTCACTCCCCCCCTACTATGGCTACACCTTC CASSQDSSLPPYYGYTF
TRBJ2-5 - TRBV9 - TGTGCCAGCAGCGTAGAAGGCAGGGAGGAAGAGACCCAGTACTTC CASSVEGREEETQYF
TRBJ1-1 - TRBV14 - TGTGCCAGCAGCCAAGAGGAGGGGTGGACTGAAGCTTTCTTT CASSQEEGWTEAFF
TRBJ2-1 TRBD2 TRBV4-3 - TGCGCCAGCAGCCAAGTTCTAGCGGGAGGGGGGGCCTACAATGAGCAGTTCTTC CASSQVLAGGGAYNEQFF
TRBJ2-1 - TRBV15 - TGTGCCACCAGTGACATCGGACTGGGCAATGAGCAGTTCTTC CATSDIGLGNEQFF
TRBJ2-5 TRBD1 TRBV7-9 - TGTGCCAGCAGCCTAAGGGACAGGGGTGTTGAAGAGACCCAGTACTTC CASSLRDRGVEETQYF
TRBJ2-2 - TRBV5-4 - TGTGCCAGCAGCTCGCCCGACGACAGGCGAAACACCGGGGAGCTGTTTTTT CASSSPDDRRNTGELFF
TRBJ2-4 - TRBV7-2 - TGTGCCAGCAGCTTAGGATCGAGGAACATTCAGTACTTC CASSLGSRNIQYF
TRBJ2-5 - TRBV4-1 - TGCGCCAGCAGCCAAGAGGTGGCCGTGCAAGAGACCCAGTACTTC CASSQEVAVQETQYF
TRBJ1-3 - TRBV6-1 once TGTGCCAGCATGATCTGGGCCTTCTCTGGAAACACCATATATTTT CASMIWAFSGNTIYF
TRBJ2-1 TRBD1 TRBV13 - TGTGCCAGCAGCCCAGATTCGGGACAGGAATACAATGAGCAGTTCTTC CASSPDSGQEYNEQFF
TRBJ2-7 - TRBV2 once TGTGCCAGCAGGCGAACCTACGAGCAGTACTTC CASRRTYEQYF
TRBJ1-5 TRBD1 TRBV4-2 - TGTGCCAGCAGCCAAGAGGTTTGGACAGGGACGTATCAGCCCCAGCATTTT CASSQEVWTGTYQPQHF
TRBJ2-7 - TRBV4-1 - TGCGCCAGCAGCCTTAAACTAGCAGAGAGCTCCTACGAGCAGTACTTC CASSLKLAESSYEQYF
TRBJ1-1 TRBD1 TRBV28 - TGTGCCAGCAGTTTCTCTTCATACAGGGGGAACACTGAAGCTTTCTTT CASSFSSYRGNTEAFF
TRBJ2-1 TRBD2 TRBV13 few TGTGCCAGCAGCTCCGAGGGACTAGCGGGAGTGTTTGAGCAGTTCTTC CASSSEGLAGVFEQFF
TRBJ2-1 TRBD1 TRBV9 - TGTGCCAGCAGCTTACCAACCGGGACAGGGGACAATGAGCAGTTCTTC CASSLPTGTGDNEQFF
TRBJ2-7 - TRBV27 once TGTGCCAGCAGTGTATACAGGGTCGGGGATTATGAGCAGTACTTC CASSVYRVGDYEQYF
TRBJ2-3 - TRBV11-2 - TGTGCCAGCAGCTTAGGCGGTAGCACAGATACGCAGTATTTT CASSLGGSTDTQYF
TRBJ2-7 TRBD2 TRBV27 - TGTGCCAGCAGTCCCTCAGCGGGAGACTCCTCCTACGAGCAGTACTTC CASSPSAGDSSYEQYF
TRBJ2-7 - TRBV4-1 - TGCGCCAGCAGCCAAGGTGACAGCAAGTCCTACGAGCAGTACTTC CASSQGDSKSYEQYF
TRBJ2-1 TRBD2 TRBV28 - TGTGCCAGCAGTTTATACACGGGAGGCTACAATGAGCAGTTCTTC CASSLYTGGYNEQFF
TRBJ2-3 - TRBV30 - TGTGCCTGGAAGTATGCGGGAACCTCCACAGATACGCAGTATTTT CAWKYAGTSTDTQYF
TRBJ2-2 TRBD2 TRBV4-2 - TGTGCCAGCAGCCACCTCAGGACTAGCGGGAGGACCGGGGAGCTGTTTTTT CASSHLRTSGRTGELFF
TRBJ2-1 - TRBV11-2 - TGTGCCAGCAGCTTCAACCTAGCTATCTCCTACAATGAGCAGTTCTTC CASSFNLAISYNEQFF
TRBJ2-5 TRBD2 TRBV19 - TGTGCCAGCTCCGGGGACTATTGGGAGACCCAGTACTTC CASSGDYWETQYF
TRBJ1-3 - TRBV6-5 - TGTGCCAGCAGCCACGGGAAGTTGGGAAACACCATATATTTT CASSHGKLGNTIYF
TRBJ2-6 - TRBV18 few TGTGCCAGCTCACCACCATCAGGGCCCGGGGCCAACGTCCTGACTTTC CASSPPSGPGANVLTF
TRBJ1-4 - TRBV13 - TGTGCCAGCAGCCCCGGAGGGACGGGTTTTGAAAAACTGTTTTTT CASSPGGTGFEKLFF
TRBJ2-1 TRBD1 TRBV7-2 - TGTGCCAGCAGCTCAATCCCCGGGACAGAGAACAATGAGCAGTTCTTC CASSSIPGTENNEQFF
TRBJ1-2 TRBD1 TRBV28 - TGTGCCAGCAGTTTATGGGGGGACAGGGACGGCTACACCTTC CASSLWGDRDGYTF